This TCR beta chain is from a study of blood T cell repertoires in COVID-19. Germline-derived CDR1 and CDR2 are SGHNT and YYREEE (reference sequence). The CDR3 length is 15 residues. The germline V and J ends were trimmed by 3 bases and 0 bases, with 10 bases remaining between them. How the authors handled the data: Reference gene primer amplification gave estimated nucleated cell counts. Sequenced by immunoSEQ multiplex PCR; TCRdb stores in-frame clones only, minus some. For V, J and clone size, that table is used; D and trimming come from the DNA. The sample contains roughly 80,000 clones, about 80% of which appear only once.

This TCR derives from a human donor in a cohort sampled during active COVID-19. This chain connects TRBV5-4 to TRBJ2-1; D not certain. Sequencing used peripheral blood. In DNA, the CDR3 is TGTGCCAGCAGCTCCCCCCCGAGCTCCTACAATGAGCAGTTCTTC. Its protein product is CASSSPPSSYNEQFF.